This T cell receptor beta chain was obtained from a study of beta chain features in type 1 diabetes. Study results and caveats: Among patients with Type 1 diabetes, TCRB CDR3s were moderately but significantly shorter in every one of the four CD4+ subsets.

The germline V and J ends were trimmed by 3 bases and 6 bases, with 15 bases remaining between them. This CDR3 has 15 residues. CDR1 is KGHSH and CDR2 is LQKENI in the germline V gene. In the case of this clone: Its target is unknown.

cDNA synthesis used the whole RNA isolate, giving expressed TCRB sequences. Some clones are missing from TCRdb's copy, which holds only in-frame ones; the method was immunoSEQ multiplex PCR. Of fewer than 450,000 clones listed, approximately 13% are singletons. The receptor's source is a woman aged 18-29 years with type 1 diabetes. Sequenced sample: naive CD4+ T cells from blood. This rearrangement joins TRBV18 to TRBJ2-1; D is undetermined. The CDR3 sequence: CASSPGLPSGNEQFF. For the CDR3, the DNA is TGTGCCAGCTCACCTGGTCTGCCGTCGGGCAATGAGCAGTTCTTC.